Listed below are T cell receptor beta chains from one sample, sequenced in a study of T cells in Graves' hyperthyroidism and ophthalmopathy. One entry per CDR3 protein results from TCRdb running MiXCR on the multiplex PCR reads. Of some 760,000 distinct CDR3 sequences in the sample, approximately 15% are singletons; the top ten hold 9.5% to 13%. The sequenced sample consisted of blood. Receptor source: a woman aged 18 to 35 with Graves' hyperthyroidism. The CDR3 runs from the conserved cysteine through the conserved F or W. Clone size is stated in some rows and not others, as once, few, many or a class when expanded.

clone size,V gene,CDR3 protein
few,TRBV4-1,CASSHPDLGGHGELFF
.,TRBV7-9,CASSTNRDGSEKLFF
many,TRBV27,CASSLVLGTGLGDEQFF
few,TRBV6-1,CASSDRGTVSAQHF
few,TRBV7-9,CASSSQWTEAFF
many,TRBV6-8,CASSYSESRGSLGEPPSYTF
.,TRBV9,CASSDATTQNTEAFF
.,TRBV28,CASSFQGARTDTQYF
few,TRBV28,CASSLVAGVYEQFF
many,TRBV20-1,CSARAGYEQYF
few,TRBV5-1,CASSHNNEQFF
many,TRBV2,CASSEERNNEQFF
.,TRBV5-4,CASSLDRTSGDYEQYF
few,TRBV28,CASSEIGQGLMNTEAFF
.,TRBV7-8,CASSRTRDTLFYGYTF
many,TRBV7-2,CASSYLGTGYEQYF
.,TRBV28,CASSSFRDENTEAFF
many,TRBV7-9,CASTPVGGSYEQYF